This T cell receptor beta chain was obtained from a study of T cell responses to AZD1222 COVID-19 vaccine. Study observations and caveats: Targets within unmutated variant regions were reportedly found for nearly half of spike-specific TCRs. Baseline seropositivity characterized only a handful of AZD1222 recipients.

Data came from immunoSEQ multiplex PCR; TCRdb stores just in-frame clones and leaves some out. Of around 100,000 clones in the sample, 91% were seen once. The CDR3 contains 13 residues. Germline loops: CDR1 MNHEY, CDR2 SMNVEV (reference sequence). Between the trimmed V and J ends, which lost 5 bases and 4 bases, there was a span of 12 bases. This clone appeared a few times. Antigen specificity is unknown. The genes are TRBV27 and TRBJ2-7, with a weak D call TRBD1 (5 bases). This specimen was peripheral blood, taken on day 0 of AZD1222 vaccination. The source of this sequence is an adult in good health. CDR3 in DNA: TGTGCCAGCAGTAATTTACAGGAATACGAGCAGTACTTC. Translating it yields CASSNLQEYEQYF.